Each of the 8 T cell receptor beta chains below was sequenced from the same sample in a study of blood T cell repertoires in COVID-19. Generated by immunoSEQ multiplex PCR, the TCRdb table keeps only in-frame clones and is missing some. In the table there are about 90,000 clones, approximately 83% of which are singletons. Sequencing input: peripheral blood. The receptors were gathered from a woman older than 75 with active or convalescent COVID-19.

A single count supports this clone. The chain employs TRBV10-3 and TRBJ1-1, with 7 bases matching TRBD1. CDR1 is ENHRY, CDR2 SYGVKD, per germline. The CDR3 contains 14 residues. After removal of 10 bases from V and 0 bases from J, the junction contained 8 bases not matched to a gene. This chain's CDR3 is CATVSGTVNTEAFF. Written as DNA, the CDR3 is TGTGCCACCGTCTCCGGGACAGTGAACACTGAAGCTTTCTTT.

The chain joins TRBV19 to TRBJ2-1, with 8 bases that match TRBD1. Germline V gene data show CDR1 as LNHDA and CDR2 as SQIVND (reference sequence). The CDR3 contains 15 residues. Unmatched junction bases numbered 5, after V lost 5 bases and J lost 2 bases. The CDR3 reads CASSVGQGTYNEQFF. The CDR3 DNA reads as TGTGCCAGTAGTGTTGGACAGGGCACCTACAATGAGCAGTTCTTC.

This chain connects TRBV9 to TRBJ2-7; 8 nucleotides line up with TRBD1. The CDR3 extends over 14 amino acids. Unmatched junction bases numbered 5, after V lost 4 bases and J lost 2 bases. Looked up from germline, CDR1 is SGDLS and CDR2 is YYNGEE. CDR3 in DNA: TGTGCCAGCAGCCTCGGACAGGGCACCTACGAGCAGTACTTC. Its protein is CASSLGQGTYEQYF. Together with reference TRBV9 and TRBJ2-7, the CDR3 gives the full variable domain: DSGVTQTPKHLITATGQRVTLRCSPRSGDLSVYWYQQSLDQGLQFLIQYYNGEERAKGNILERFSAQQFPDLHSELNLSSLELGDSALYFCASSLGQGTYEQYFGPGTRLTVT.

The V gene is TRBV7-9, the J gene TRBJ1-1; D not resolved. Deletions cut 10 bases from V and 1 base from J, with 10 bases between. The CDR3 has 12 residues. CDR1 and CDR2 (germline): SEHNR, FQNEAQ (reference sequence). In DNA, the CDR3 is TGTGCCACCTCTCGGGGGAACACTGAAGCTTTCTTT. This codes for CATSRGNTEAFF.

This clone was seen just once. This chain uses TRBV7-9 with TRBJ2-7; D may be TRBD1 (6 bases). The V gene's germline CDR1 is SEHNR and CDR2 FQNEAQ (reference sequence). V was clipped by 4 bases and J by 10 bases, with 14 bases between them. The CDR3 is made up of 12 amino acids. The CDR3 sequence: CASSSGANRQYF. In DNA form, the CDR3 reads TGTGCCAGCAGCTCAGGGGCAAACCGTCAGTACTTC.

The CDR3 DNA follows: TGCGCCAGCAGTCCCACAGGGGGCGGGAACACTGAAGCTTTCTTT. Amino acid sequence: CASSPTGGGNTEAFF. The gene calls are TRBV5-1 and TRBJ1-1; 9 nucleotides line up with TRBD1. Germline V gene sequence: CDR1 SGHRS, CDR2 YFSETQ. The ends lost 5 bases at V and 1 base at J; junction bases unmatched: 6. The CDR3 sequence is 15 residues long.

The V call is TRBV6-1, the J call TRBJ1-1; TRBD1 is a possible D gene (5 bases). Germline V gene sequence: CDR1 MNHNS, CDR2 SASEGT. The CDR3 runs to 13 residues. Trimming cost V 3 bases and J 6 bases, with 11 bases left between them. The CDR3 DNA follows: TGTGCCAGCAGTGACAGGGTGCCCCCTGAAGCTTTCTTT. Its translation is CASSDRVPPEAFF.

The rearrangement links TRBV2 to TRBJ1-6; maybe TRBD1 (5 bases). V dropped 4 bases and J dropped 7 bases, with 14 bases sitting between them. The CDR3 spans 15 residues. CDR1 is SNHLY and CDR2 is FYNNEI in the germline V gene. CDR3 region: CASSVAVAGNSPLHF. In nucleotides, the CDR3 is TGTGCCAGCAGTGTCGCGGTGGCAGGGAATTCACCCCTCCACTTT.